The 8 T cell receptor beta chains below come from one sample, sequenced in a study of early T cells in non-severe SARS-CoV-2 infection. MiXCR, run by TCRdb on the 5' RACE reads, gives a single entry per CDR3 protein. Of some 82,000 distinct CDR3 sequences in the sample, about 6% were seen once. Sequences were obtained from whole blood. Receptors originate from an adult who was a healthcare worker with PCR-confirmed SARS-CoV-2 infection or an uninfected control (not recorded which).

V gene TRBV11-2 combines with J gene TRBJ2-7; D unclear. CDR3 length equals 15 residues. The germline V gene encodes CDR1 SGHAT and CDR2 FQNNGV. V lost 0 bases to trimming and J lost 2 bases, with 11 bases between them. CDR3 sequence (DNA): TGTGCCAGCAGCTTAGATCTCGGCCTAACCTACGAGCAGTACTTC. It is translated as CASSLDLGLTYEQYF.

This clonotype was seen only a few times. CDR3 sequence (DNA): TGCGCCAGCAGCCAAGATTTAGGGGACAGGCTTAACTATGGCTACACCTTC. This codes for CASSQDLGDRLNYGYTF. The gene calls are TRBV4-3 and TRBJ1-2; 8 bases map to TRBD1. V lost 0 bases, J lost 1 base, and 7 bases stayed unmatched. The CDR3 spans 17 residues. The germline CDR1 and CDR2 sequences are LGHNA and YSLEER.

The chain employs TRBV18 and TRBJ1-1; 12 nucleotides match TRBD1. CDR3 size: 18 residues. Germline-derived CDR1 and CDR2 are KGHSH and LQKENI. V was pared by 3 bases and J by 5 bases, with 13 bases of the junction left unmatched. The CDR3 loop is CASSPTTGTGGAGTEAFF. The CDR3 DNA is TGTGCCAGCTCACCGACAACCGGGACAGGGGGCGCGGGGACTGAAGCTTTCTTT.

This clonotype was found a few times. The J gene is TRBJ2-7, the V gene TRBV29-1; D assignment may be TRBD1 or TRBD2 (5 bases each). Germline CDR1 SQVTM, CDR2 ANQGSEA. Between the trimmed V and J ends, which lost 3 bases and 4 bases, there was a span of 13 bases. This CDR3 has 13 residues. The CDR3 DNA follows: TGCAGCGTTGACAGGGACGGGTCTTACGAGCAGTACTTC. Translation: CSVDRDGSYEQYF.

This clonotype was found many times. CDR3 amino acids: CASSHSTVSGANVLTF. CDR3 bases: TGCGCCAGCAGCCACTCCACGGTCTCTGGGGCCAACGTCCTGACTTTC. The V and J genes are TRBV4-3 and TRBJ2-6; D not certain. Per germline, CDR1 LGHNA and CDR2 YSLEER. Trimming shortened V by 3 bases and J by 0 bases, and 9 bases separated the two germline ends. The CDR3 sequence is 16 residues long.

The chain combines TRBV20-1 with TRBJ2-1; D is possibly TRBD1 (6 bases). CDR1 is DFQATT, CDR2 SNEGSKA, per germline (reference sequence). There are 15 residues in the CDR3. The V and J ends lost 5 bases and 5 bases respectively, with 19 bases between them. CDR3 nucleotides: TGCAGTGCTCAACCCGGGACAAAGAAGAACAATGAGCAGTTCTTC. It encodes CSAQPGTKKNNEQFF.

This clonotype was detected many times. The genes are TRBV10-3 and TRBJ2-2; 10 nucleotides align to TRBD1. V trimming: 10 bases; J trimming: 5 bases; junction bases outside the gene matches: 10. The CDR3 runs 15 residues. The germline CDR1 and CDR2 sequences are ENHRY and SYGVKD. Here the CDR3 DNA reads TGTGCCACCCGCAGGGACAGGGGATTAACCGGGGAGCTGTTTTTT. Amino acids: CATRRDRGLTGELFF.

This clonotype was counted many times. The CDR3 sequence is CASSKTGNYGYTF. DNA for the CDR3: TGTGCCAGCAGCAAAACAGGGAACTATGGCTACACCTTC. The chain uses TRBV7-2 and TRBJ1-2, with D perhaps TRBD1 (6 bases). V was clipped by 5 bases and J by 2 bases, with 9 bases between them. In germline, CDR1 is SGHTA, CDR2 FQGNSA. The CDR3 sequence is 13 residues long. Full variable domain (rest looked up from reference TRBV7-2 and TRBJ1-2): GAGVSQSPSNKVTEKGKDVELRCDPISGHTALYWYRQSLGQGLEFLIYFQGNSAPDKSGLPSDRFSAERTGGSVSTLTIQRTQQEDSAVYLCASSKTGNYGYTFGSGTRLTVV.